This entry lists 29 T cell receptor beta chains sequenced from one sample in a study of early T cells in non-severe SARS-CoV-2 infection. Via MiXCR, TCRdb re-called the 5' RACE reads, giving one row per CDR3 protein. This table has roughly 26,000 distinct CDR3 sequences, less than 6.5% appearing once. Sequenced sample: whole blood. These receptor sequences come from an adult who was a healthcare worker with PCR-confirmed SARS-CoV-2 infection or an uninfected control (not recorded which).

This clonotype has a count of ten or more. The chain links TRBV18 to TRBJ1-1; maybe TRBD1 (5 bases). The germline V gene encodes CDR1 KGHSH and CDR2 LQKENI. Trimming shortened V by 0 bases and J by 0 bases, and 11 bases separated the two germline ends. The CDR3 contains 16 residues. CDR3 region: CASSPPRGGVNTEAFF. The CDR3 region has the DNA TGTGCCAGCTCACCACCGAGGGGCGGTGTGAACACTGAAGCTTTCTTT.

Of note for this clonotype: A much bigger clone sits one base away, suggesting this may be a read error. CDR3 sequence reads: CASSLSPRRPDEQYF. As DNA, the CDR3 is TGTGCCAGCAGCTTGAGCCCCAGGAGGCCCGACGAGCAGTACTTC. The gene calls are TRBV5-4 and TRBJ2-7, with a possible D match to TRBD2 (5 bases). Trimming shortened V by 1 base and J by 5 bases, and 16 bases separated the two germline ends. Germline V gives CDR1 SGHNT, CDR2 YYREEE (reference sequence). This CDR3 is 15 amino acids long.

This clonotype was observed at least ten times. The chain uses TRBV6-2 or TRBV6-3 and TRBJ2-4; 10 positions match TRBD1. The CDR3 extends over 17 amino acids. V lost 7 bases and J lost 5; bases outside the gene matches: 14. The V gene's germline CDR1 is MNHEY and CDR2 SVGEGT. CDR3 sequence: CASTLFPGTGDENIQYF. The CDR3 DNA reads TGTGCCAGCACTCTCTTTCCCGGGACAGGGGACGAAAACATTCAGTACTTC.

This chain connects TRBV12-3 or TRBV12-4 to TRBJ2-3; D gene uncertain. The V end lost 5 bases, the J end lost 1 base, and 13 bases lay between the germline ends. The length of the CDR3 is 15 residues. The CDR3 region has the DNA TGTGCCAGCAGTCAGATCTCCGTGGGCACAGATACGCAGTATTTT. Translating it yields CASSQISVGTDTQYF.

This clonotype was recorded many times. This rearrangement joins TRBV11-1 to TRBJ1-5, with TRBD1 matching 9 bases. J gave up 1 base and V 5 bases, and 9 bases lay outside the gene matches. Per germline, CDR1 SGHAT and CDR2 FQDESV (reference sequence). The CDR3 spans 17 residues. CDR3 protein: CASSPKEQGASNQPQHF. DNA for the CDR3: TGTGCCAGCAGCCCCAAAGAACAGGGGGCAAGCAATCAGCCCCAGCATTTT.

In this sample, this clonotype turned up many times. V and J are TRBV29-1 and TRBJ1-4; 8 nucleotides line up with TRBD1. This CDR3 comprises 14 residues. CDR1 is SQVTM, CDR2 ANQGSEA, per germline. V lost 7 bases, J lost 6 bases, and 10 bases stayed unmatched. The CDR3 DNA sequence: TGCAGCGCCGCACCAGGGGGCCCGGATGAAAAACTGTTTTTT. As protein: CSAAPGGPDEKLFF.

This clonotype was counted many times. The chain couples TRBV12-3 or TRBV12-4 to TRBJ2-3; possible D gene TRBD1, 6 bases. Trimming left V 6 bases short and J 2 bases short, with 18 bases between. CDR3 length: 16 residues. The CDR3 region has the DNA TGTGCCAGCAGACCCCATCAGGGGAAGCACACAGATACGCAGTATTTT. Amino acid sequence: CASRPHQGKHTDTQYF.

At least ten counts were recorded for this clonotype. V gene TRBV5-6 combines with J gene TRBJ1-5; D not certain. Germline assignment: CDR1 SGHDT and CDR2 YYEEEE. The CDR3 has 12 amino acids. Trimming removed 1 base from V and 3 bases from J, with 2 bases in between. CDR3: CASSLNNQPQHF. CDR3 coding DNA: TGTGCCAGCAGCTTGAACAATCAGCCCCAGCATTTT.

This clonotype was picked up a small number of times. The J gene is TRBJ1-6, the V gene TRBV12-3 or TRBV12-4; D is undetermined. The CDR3 has 14 amino acids. Trimming pared 8 bases from V and 3 bases from J, leaving 11 bases between. The CDR3 reads CASGPRYYNSPLHF. DNA of the CDR3: TGTGCCAGCGGTCCACGCTACTATAATTCACCCCTCCACTTT.

On this clonotype itself: A junction end diverges from the germline sequence, so it may reflect a read error. The chain recombines TRBV12-3 or TRBV12-4 with TRBJ1-3, with D maybe TRBD1 (6 bases). This CDR3 spans 14 amino acids. The CDR3 loop reads CASRKQGSENTIYF. CDR3 in DNA: TGTGCCAGCAGGAAACAGGGCTCTGAAAACACCATATATTTT.

The V gene is TRBV6-6, the J gene TRBJ1-2, with TRBD1 matching 8 bases. Germline assignment: CDR1 MNHNY and CDR2 SVGAGI (reference sequence). CDR3 length equals 12 residues. V gave up 7 bases and J gave up 8 bases; unmatched junction bases: 6. Here the CDR3 reads CASNPDREGYTF. CDR3 sequence (DNA): TGTGCCAGCAACCCGGACAGGGAAGGCTACACCTTC.

There are a few counts of this clonotype. The chain employs TRBV21-1 and TRBJ2-3; whether TRBD2, the table's D call, matches the DNA was not checked. TRBV21-1 is a pseudogene segment. This CDR3 is built from 16 residues. CDR3 DNA: TGTGCCAGCAGCGAACTAGCGGGCCCCGCCACAGATACGCAGTATTTT. It specifies CASSELAGPATDTQYF.

This clonotype was recorded a few times. V gene TRBV2 combines with J gene TRBJ2-7; D gene uncertain. This CDR3 comprises 14 residues. From germline, CDR1 is SNHLY and CDR2 FYNNEI. V was trimmed by 6 bases and J by 2 bases, leaving 14 bases between them. The CDR3 coding sequence is TGTGCCAGCAGGATAGAAGTACAAACCTACGAGCAGTACTTC. Amino acid sequence: CASRIEVQTYEQYF.

The chain has TRBV5-6 and TRBJ2-4; D remains unclear. Germline V gene sequence: CDR1 SGHDT, CDR2 YYEEEE. The CDR3 has 12 residues. Trimming shortened V by 0 bases and J by 8 bases, and 6 bases separated the two germline ends. The CDR3, as DNA: TGTGCCAGCAGCTTGGACCCGGACATTCAGTACTTC. Encoded protein: CASSLDPDIQYF.

There are many counts of this clonotype. J is TRBJ2-3 and V is TRBV14; D possibly corresponds to TRBD1 (5 bases). Germline CDR1 reads SGHDN; CDR2 reads FVKESK. V shed 1 base and J shed 2 bases, with 7 bases lying between them. This CDR3 is built from 14 residues. CDR3 coding DNA: TGTGCCAGCAGCCAAGGGGGCCCCACAGATACGCAGTATTTT. Translated: CASSQGGPTDTQYF. The full variable domain, its missing parts supplied by reference TRBV14 and TRBJ2-3, is EAGVTQFPSHSVIEKGQTVTLRCDPISGHDNLYWYRRVMGKEIKFLLHFVKESKQDESGMPNNRFLAERTGGTYSTLKVQPAELEDSGVYFCASSQGGPTDTQYFGPGTRLTVL.

There are many counts of this clonotype. The chain uses TRBV27 and TRBJ1-2; no firm D call. Germline V gene data show CDR1 as MNHEY and CDR2 as SMNVEV (reference sequence). The CDR3 loop spans 14 amino acids. The V end lost 4 bases, the J end lost 1 base, and 10 bases lay between the germline ends. The CDR3 nucleotides read TGTGCCAGCAGTTCCCTCCAGATTAACTATGGCTACACCTTC. It specifies CASSSLQINYGYTF.

In this sample, this clonotype turned up many times. V is TRBV6-1 and J is TRBJ2-3; 12 nucleotides agree with TRBD2. V trimming: 6 bases; J trimming: 6 bases; junction bases outside the gene matches: 7. The CDR3 is 15 residues long. Germline CDR1 reads MNHNS; CDR2 reads SASEGT. CDR3 region: CASSPTSGGLDTQYF. The CDR3 coding sequence is TGTGCCAGCAGCCCGACTAGCGGGGGACTGGATACGCAGTATTTT.

This clonotype appeared many times. The chain uses TRBV27 and TRBJ2-7; the D gene is possibly TRBD1 (5 bases). Germline V gene data show CDR1 as MNHEY and CDR2 as SMNVEV (reference sequence). CDR3 length: 14 amino acids. V was cut by 5 bases and J by 2 bases, with 13 bases left in between. The CDR3: CASSLIDSPYEQYF. CDR3 nucleotide sequence: TGTGCCAGCAGTCTGATTGACAGCCCCTACGAGCAGTACTTC.

The rearrangement uses TRBV7-2 and TRBJ2-7, with TRBD1 matching over 10 bases. CDR1 and CDR2 from the germline V gene are SGHTA and FQGNSA. Losses at the gene ends were 5 bases for V and 3 bases for J; bases not matched to a gene: 4. This CDR3 is built from 14 residues. The CDR3 is CASSPDRGLYEQYF. CDR3 in DNA: TGTGCCAGCAGCCCCGACAGGGGGCTCTACGAGCAGTACTTC.

As to this clonotype: Sequence at one end of the junction differs from germline and may be a read error. The V and J genes are TRBV9 and TRBJ2-2; D unclear. The CDR3 consists of 11 residues. Germline CDR1 SGDLS, CDR2 YYNGEE. The CDR3 spells CVSSLRGELFF. The CDR3 region has the DNA TGTGTCAGCAGCCTCCGGGGGGAGCTGTTTTTT.

This clonotype was recorded many times. This chain links TRBV15 with TRBJ1-2; D is unresolved. Germline V gives CDR1 LNHNV, CDR2 YYDKDF (reference sequence). V lost 1 base and J 8 bases, leaving 11 bases between the germline ends. The CDR3 extends over 13 amino acids. The CDR3: CATSRAQRRGYTF. DNA for the CDR3: TGTGCCACCAGCAGAGCCCAGAGGCGAGGCTACACCTTC.

This clonotype was seen ten or more times. The rearrangement joins TRBV29-1 to TRBJ2-1; TRBD2 aligns across 7 bases. The CDR3 spans 13 residues. In germline, CDR1 is SQVTM, CDR2 ANQGSEA. After removal of 4 bases from V and 4 bases from J, the junction contained 4 bases not matched to a gene. The CDR3, as DNA: TGCAGCGTTGCGGCTAGCGGTTACAATGAGCAGTTCTTC. Translation: CSVAASGYNEQFF.

Ten or more counts support this clonotype. One junction end disagrees with the germline gene, perhaps due to a read error. The genes are TRBV11-2 and TRBJ2-5, with 9 bases aligning to TRBD1. Germline CDR1 SGHAT, CDR2 FQNNGV. CDR3 size: 14 residues. In DNA, the CDR3 is TGTGCCAGCACCTTAACAGGGGGCGACGAGACCCAGTACTTC. Protein sequence: CASTLTGGDETQYF.

The V and J genes are TRBV7-9 and TRBJ1-2; TRBD1 matches at 10 bases. Germline V CDR1 and CDR2: SEHNR, FQNEAQ (reference sequence). Losses at the gene ends were 5 bases for V and 2 bases for J; bases not matched to a gene: 8. CDR3 length equals 16 residues. In nucleotides, the CDR3 is TGTGCCAGCAGCCCGTCCCGGGACAGGGGAAACTATGGCTACACCTTC. Translation: CASSPSRDRGNYGYTF.

This clonotype was seen ten or more times. The chain joins TRBV5-6 to TRBJ2-3; possibly TRBD1 or TRBD2 for D (6 bases each). The CDR3 contains 16 residues. V lost 0 bases to trimming and J lost 0 bases, with 11 bases between them. Germline assignment: CDR1 SGHDT and CDR2 YYEEEE. CDR3 sequence: CASSLVGGFSTDTQYF. The CDR3 nucleotides are TGTGCCAGCAGCTTGGTGGGGGGCTTTAGCACAGATACGCAGTATTTT.

This clonotype was picked up many times. The chain joins TRBV7-8 to TRBJ1-5; D may be TRBD1 (6 bases). V was clipped by 4 bases and J by 7 bases, with 11 bases between them. CDR1 SGHVS and CDR2 FQNEAQ come from the germline V gene. The CDR3 totals 13 residues. CDR3 sequence reads: CASSSWTAQPQHF. CDR3 DNA sequence: TGTGCCAGCAGCTCGTGGACAGCGCAGCCCCAGCATTTT.

By share, this clonotype counts as medium-sized. The V call is TRBV15, the J call TRBJ1-1; possible D gene TRBD1, 6 bases. Trimming took 1 base from V and 7 from J, leaving 7 bases between them. The germline CDR1 and CDR2 sequences are LNHNV and YYDKDF (reference sequence). The CDR3 sequence is 12 residues long. CDR3 sequence: CATSRVGGEAFF. The CDR3, as DNA: TGTGCCACCAGCAGAGTAGGGGGTGAAGCTTTCTTT.

This clonotype was seen repeatedly, ten times or more. The chain combines TRBV25-1 with TRBJ2-1; 11 bases fit TRBD2. The ends lost 6 bases at V and 7 bases at J; junction bases unmatched: 5. The CDR3 loop spans 14 amino acids. Germline V CDR1 and CDR2: MGHDK, SYGVNS. CDR3 residues: CASRASGGRNEQFF. The CDR3 DNA is TGTGCCAGCAGGGCTAGCGGGGGGCGGAATGAGCAGTTCTTC.

This clonotype was recorded at least ten times. This chain connects TRBV6-2 or TRBV6-3 to TRBJ2-7; no firm D call. CDR1 and CDR2 (germline): MNHEY, SVGEGT. This CDR3 contains 14 residues. V was shortened by 0 bases and J by 0 bases, with 6 bases between the two germline ends. The CDR3 nucleotides are TGTGCCAGCAGTTACTCGCTCAACTCCTACGAGCAGTACTTC. This translates into CASSYSLNSYEQYF.